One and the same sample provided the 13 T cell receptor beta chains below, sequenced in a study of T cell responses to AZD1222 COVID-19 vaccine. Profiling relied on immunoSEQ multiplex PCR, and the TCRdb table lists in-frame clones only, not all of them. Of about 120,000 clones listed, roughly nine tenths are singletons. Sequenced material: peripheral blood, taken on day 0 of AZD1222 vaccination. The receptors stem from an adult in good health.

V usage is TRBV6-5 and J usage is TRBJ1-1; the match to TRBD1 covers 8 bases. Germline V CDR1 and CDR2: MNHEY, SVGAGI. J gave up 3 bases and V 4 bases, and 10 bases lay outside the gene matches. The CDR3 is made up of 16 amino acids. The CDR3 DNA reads TGTGCCAGCAGTTTCCCGGCGACAGGGGTTGACACTGAAGCTTTCTTT. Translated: CASSFPATGVDTEAFF.

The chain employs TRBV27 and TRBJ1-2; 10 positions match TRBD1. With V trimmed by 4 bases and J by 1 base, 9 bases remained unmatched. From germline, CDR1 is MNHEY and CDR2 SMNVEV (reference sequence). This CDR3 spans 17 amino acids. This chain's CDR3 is CASSSYRDRGNNYGYTF. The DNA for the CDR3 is TGTGCCAGCAGTTCCTACCGGGACAGGGGTAATAACTATGGCTACACCTTC.

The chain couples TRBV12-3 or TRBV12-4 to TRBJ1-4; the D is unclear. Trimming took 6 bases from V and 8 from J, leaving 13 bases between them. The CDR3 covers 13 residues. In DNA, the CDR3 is TGTGCCAGCAGCTCGAGTCGGAGGGAAAAACTGTTTTTT. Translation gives CASSSSRREKLFF.

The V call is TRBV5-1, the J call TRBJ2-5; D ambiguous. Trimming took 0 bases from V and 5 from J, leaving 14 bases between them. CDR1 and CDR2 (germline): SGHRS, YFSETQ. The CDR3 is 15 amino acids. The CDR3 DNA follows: TGCGCCAGCAGCTTGGATGATTGGGCCGGGGAGACCCAGTACTTC. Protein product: CASSLDDWAGETQYF.

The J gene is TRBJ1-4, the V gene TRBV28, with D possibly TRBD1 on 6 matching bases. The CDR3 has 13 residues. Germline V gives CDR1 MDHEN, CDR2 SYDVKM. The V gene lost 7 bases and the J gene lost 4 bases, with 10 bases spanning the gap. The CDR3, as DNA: TGTGCCAGCAACATGGGACATAATGAAAAACTGTTTTTT. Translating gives CASNMGHNEKLFF.

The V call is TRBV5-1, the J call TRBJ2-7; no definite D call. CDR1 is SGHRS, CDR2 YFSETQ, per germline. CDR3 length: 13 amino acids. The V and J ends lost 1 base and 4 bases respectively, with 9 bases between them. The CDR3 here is CASSLRASYEQYF. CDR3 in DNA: TGCGCCAGCAGCTTGCGGGCTAGTTACGAGCAGTACTTC.

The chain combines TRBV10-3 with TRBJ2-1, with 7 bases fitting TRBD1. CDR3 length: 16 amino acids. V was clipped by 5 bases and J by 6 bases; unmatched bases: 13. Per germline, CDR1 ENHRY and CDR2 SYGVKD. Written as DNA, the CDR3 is TGTGCCATCAGTTTGGTTACAGGGGCGCTTTTCAATGAGCAGTTCTTC. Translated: CAISLVTGALFNEQFF.

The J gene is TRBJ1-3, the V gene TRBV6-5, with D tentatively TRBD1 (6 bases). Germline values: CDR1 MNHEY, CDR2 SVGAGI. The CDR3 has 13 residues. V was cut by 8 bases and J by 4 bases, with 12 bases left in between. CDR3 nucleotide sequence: TGTGCCAGCGCGTCAGGGGCGGGAAACACCATATATTTT. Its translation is CASASGAGNTIYF.

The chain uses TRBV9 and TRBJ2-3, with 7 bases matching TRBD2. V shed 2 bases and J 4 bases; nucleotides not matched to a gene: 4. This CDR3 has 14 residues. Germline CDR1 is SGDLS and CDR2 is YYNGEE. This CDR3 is CASSVGRAADTQYF. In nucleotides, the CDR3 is TGTGCCAGCAGCGTTGGGAGGGCAGCAGATACGCAGTATTTT. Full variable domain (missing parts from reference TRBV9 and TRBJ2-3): DSGVTQTPKHLITATGQRVTLRCSPRSGDLSVYWYQQSLDQGLQFLIQYYNGEERAKGNILERFSAQQFPDLHSELNLSSLELGDSALYFCASSVGRAADTQYFGPGTRLTVL.

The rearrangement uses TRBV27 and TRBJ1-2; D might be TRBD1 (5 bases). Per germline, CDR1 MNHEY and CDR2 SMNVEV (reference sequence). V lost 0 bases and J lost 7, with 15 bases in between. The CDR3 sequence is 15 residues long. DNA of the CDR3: TGTGCCAGCAGTTTATCGGGCGCGGGGGGGGGTGGCTACACCTTC. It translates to CASSLSGAGGGGYTF.

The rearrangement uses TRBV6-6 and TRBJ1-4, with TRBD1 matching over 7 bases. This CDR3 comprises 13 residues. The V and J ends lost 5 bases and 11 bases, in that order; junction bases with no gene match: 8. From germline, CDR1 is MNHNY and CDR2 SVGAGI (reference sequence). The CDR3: CASSTTQGLKLFF. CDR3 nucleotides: TGTGCCAGCAGTACAACACAGGGGTTGAAACTGTTTTTT.

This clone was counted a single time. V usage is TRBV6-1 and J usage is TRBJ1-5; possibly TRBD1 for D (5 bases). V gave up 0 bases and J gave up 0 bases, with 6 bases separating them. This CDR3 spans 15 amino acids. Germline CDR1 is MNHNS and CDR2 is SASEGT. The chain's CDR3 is CASSEAGGSNQPQHF. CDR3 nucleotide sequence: TGTGCCAGCAGTGAAGCGGGGGGTAGCAATCAGCCCCAGCATTTT.

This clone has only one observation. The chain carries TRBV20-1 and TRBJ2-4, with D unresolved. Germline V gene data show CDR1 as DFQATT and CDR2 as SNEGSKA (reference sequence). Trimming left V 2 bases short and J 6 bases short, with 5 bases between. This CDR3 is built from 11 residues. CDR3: CSARLINIQYF. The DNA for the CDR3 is TGCAGTGCTAGACTGATAAACATTCAGTACTTC.